The 24 T cell receptor beta chains below were found in one sample sequenced in a study of blood T cell repertoires in COVID-19. The method was immunoSEQ multiplex PCR; TCRdb's version includes in-frame clones alone and lacks a portion of them. The sample records about 210,000 clones, about 76% being singletons. Sequencing input: PBMCs or T cells enriched from blood (not recorded which). The source of these receptors is a woman aged 50 to 60 with acute COVID-19.

This clone was seen once. CDR3 nucleotide sequence: TGTGCCAGTATCCCAACTAGCGGCGCCTTGAGCACCGGGGAGCTGTTTTTT. Translation gives CASIPTSGALSTGELFF. The chain combines TRBV19 with TRBJ2-2, with 8 positions matching TRBD2. V was clipped by 7 bases and J by 4 bases; unmatched bases: 14. Germline CDR1 is LNHDA and CDR2 is SQIVND (reference sequence). CDR3 length: 17 amino acids. Full variable domain (missing parts from reference TRBV19 and TRBJ2-2): DGGITQSPKYLFRKEGQNVTLSCEQNLNHDAMYWYRQDPGQGLRLIYYSQIVNDFQKGDIAEGYSVSREKKESFPLTVTSAQKNPTAFYLCASIPTSGALSTGELFFGEGSRLTVL.

This clone was seen just once. The CDR3 DNA reads as TGTGCCAGCAGCAATGACCTCGGGACAGGGAAGAAGGAAAAACTGTTTTTT. Its translation: CASSNDLGTGKKEKLFF. The chain carries TRBV6-2 or TRBV6-3 and TRBJ1-4; 9 nucleotides align to TRBD1. This CDR3 region has 17 residues. The ends lost 6 bases at V and 8 bases at J; junction bases unmatched: 16. Germline-derived CDR1 and CDR2 are MNHEY and SVGEGT.

The V call is TRBV6-2 or TRBV6-3, the J call TRBJ2-5; unclear D gene. The germline gives CDR1 MNHEY, CDR2 SVGEGT. This CDR3 is built from 12 residues. V shed 6 bases and J shed 2 bases, with 7 bases lying between them. The CDR3 reads CASSTNQETQYF. The CDR3 nucleotides read TGTGCCAGCAGCACAAATCAAGAGACCCAGTACTTC.

This clone was detected a few times. The chain employs TRBV4-3 and TRBJ1-5; 8 nucleotides match TRBD1. This CDR3 has 14 amino acids. V shed 4 bases and J 2 bases; nucleotides not matched to a gene: 1. Germline lookup yields CDR1 LGHNA and CDR2 YSLEER. The CDR3 is CASSPDRGNQPQHF. For the CDR3, the DNA is TGCGCCAGCAGCCCGGACAGGGGCAATCAGCCCCAGCATTTT.

This CDR3 reads CSSPRPGGSYNEQFF. The CDR3 DNA follows: TGCAGCTCCCCCCGTCCGGGGGGGTCCTACAATGAGCAGTTCTTC. The gene calls are TRBV29-1 and TRBJ2-1, with 8 positions matching TRBD2. The V gene's germline CDR1 is SQVTM and CDR2 ANQGSEA. The junction had 10 bases not matched to a gene; V was cut back by 8 bases and J by 1 base. There are 15 residues in the CDR3.

This clone has a handful of counts. This chain connects TRBV12-5 to TRBJ1-5; D ambiguous. This CDR3 comprises 14 residues. The germline V gene has CDR1 LGHNT and CDR2 FRNRAP. V shed 1 base and J shed 1 base, with 5 bases lying between them. The CDR3 region is CASGLAGSNQPQHF. CDR3 sequence (DNA): TGTGCTAGTGGTTTGGCGGGGAGCAATCAGCCCCAGCATTTT.

V gene TRBV19 combines with J gene TRBJ1-5, with 7 nucleotides matching TRBD1. Per the germline V gene, CDR1 is LNHDA and CDR2 is SQIVND (reference sequence). CDR3 length: 18 residues. Trimming removed 3 bases from V and 1 base from J; junction bases left unmatched: 12. CDR3 in amino acids: CASSMRQGLLMSNQPQHF. CDR3 nucleotides: TGTGCCAGTAGTATGCGACAGGGTTTGCTTATGAGCAATCAGCCCCAGCATTTT.

This chain uses TRBV7-9 with TRBJ2-7; D is perhaps TRBD2 (6 bases). This CDR3 has 15 residues. Trimming cost V 1 base and J 0 bases, with 10 bases left between them. CDR1 and CDR2 from the germline V gene are SEHNR and FQNEAQ (reference sequence). The CDR3 loop is CASSLGLDYSYEQYF. In DNA form, the CDR3 reads TGTGCCAGCAGCTTAGGTCTGGACTACTCCTACGAGCAGTACTTC.

V is TRBV28 and J is TRBJ2-2, with 7 bases lining up with TRBD1. CDR1 and CDR2 (germline): MDHEN, SYDVKM. The length of the CDR3 is 15 residues. V was pared by 6 bases and J by 4 bases, with 8 bases of the junction left unmatched. The CDR3 nucleotides read TGTGCCAGCAGCTCCCCCCGGACAGGCACCGGGGAGCTGTTTTTT. It translates to CASSSPRTGTGELFF.

The chain carries TRBV7-9 and TRBJ2-3; D uncertain. The CDR3 runs 14 residues. Trimming removed 4 bases at V and 6 bases at J, with 14 bases between. Germline V gene lookup returns CDR1 SEHNR and CDR2 FQNEAQ (reference sequence). This CDR3 reads CASSYTTLGDTQYF. CDR3 nucleotides: TGTGCCAGCAGCTACACTACTCTCGGGGATACGCAGTATTTT.

V is TRBV4-3 and J is TRBJ1-4; D may be TRBD1 (5 bases). CDR3 length: 16 amino acids. Germline lookup yields CDR1 LGHNA and CDR2 YSLEER. V lost 4 bases to trimming and J lost 7 bases, with 19 bases between them. The CDR3 loop is CASSLHSGIESEKLFF. The CDR3 DNA sequence: TGCGCCAGCAGCCTCCACTCAGGGATCGAGAGTGAAAAACTGTTTTTT.

This chain links TRBV7-9 with TRBJ2-7, with TRBD2 matching 10 bases. Trimming took 3 bases from V and 7 from J; bases not matched to a gene: 9. Germline-derived CDR1 and CDR2 are SEHNR and FQNEAQ (reference sequence). The CDR3 has 15 amino acids. The CDR3 nucleotides read TGTGCCAGCAGCTTTCTAGCGGGAGTAGTGGGGGAGCAGTACTTC. It is translated as CASSFLAGVVGEQYF.

This clone has more than one count but fewer than ten. This sequence joins TRBV3-1 (or the pseudogene TRBV3-2) and TRBJ1-4; 7 bases agree with TRBD1. The CDR3 sequence is 15 residues long. J was trimmed by 3 bases and V by 3 bases; bases with no gene match: 4. Germline V gene lookup returns CDR1 LGHDT and CDR2 YNNKEL (reference sequence). CDR3 in DNA: TGTGCCAGCAGCCATTGGACAGGAGCTAATGAAAAACTGTTTTTT. Its protein product is CASSHWTGANEKLFF.

This clone was counted a single time. The V gene is TRBV19, the J gene TRBJ2-7; tentative D call: TRBD1 (5 bases). The V end lost 4 bases, the J end lost 4 bases, and 14 bases lay between the germline ends. Per the germline V gene, CDR1 is LNHDA and CDR2 is SQIVND (reference sequence). The CDR3 extends over 14 amino acids. In DNA, the CDR3 is TGTGCCAGTAGTAAGGAACAGGCCCCTTACGAGCAGTACTTC. It specifies CASSKEQAPYEQYF.

This clone was seen a handful of times. Mismatch with germline at one junction end may stem from a read error. J is TRBJ2-7 and V is TRBV7-9; 10 nucleotides align to TRBD1. This CDR3 region has 14 residues. CDR1 and CDR2 from the germline V gene are SEHNR and FQNEAQ (reference sequence). This CDR3 reads CASSSGQGRYEQYF. In nucleotides, the CDR3 is TGTGCCAGTAGCTCGGGACAGGGGCGCTACGAGCAGTACTTC.

The chain combines TRBV4-1 with TRBJ2-6; tentative D call: TRBD1 (5 bases). V lost 0 bases and J lost 0, with 12 bases in between. The germline gives CDR1 MGHRA, CDR2 YSYEKL. The CDR3 extends over 18 amino acids. CDR3 residues: CASSQDRGQSSGANVLTF. In DNA, the CDR3 is TGCGCCAGCAGCCAAGATAGAGGACAAAGCTCTGGGGCCAACGTCCTGACTTTC.

This clone was recorded a few times. The chain employs TRBV7-8 and TRBJ1-1; TRBD1 might be the D (6 bases). Germline CDR1 reads SGHVS; CDR2 reads FQNEAQ. V dropped 5 bases and J dropped 1 base, with 29 bases sitting between them. The CDR3 is made up of 20 amino acids. The CDR3 DNA reads TGTGCCAGCAGCCCCAACCCCCAATCGGGCAGGGGAAGCGCGAACACTGAAGCTTTCTTT. Its protein product is CASSPNPQSGRGSANTEAFF.

The chain employs TRBV4-1 and TRBJ1-4; 7 bases line up with TRBD1. The V gene end was trimmed by 0 bases and the J gene end by 8 bases; junction bases not matched to a gene: 9. The CDR3 contains 16 residues. CDR1 is MGHRA and CDR2 is YSYEKL in the germline V gene. This chain's CDR3 is CASSQDLNRGREKLFF. CDR3 nucleotides: TGCGCCAGCAGCCAAGATCTTAACAGGGGACGGGAAAAACTGTTTTTT.

The rearrangement joins TRBV7-9 to TRBJ2-7; D is perhaps TRBD1 (5 bases). CDR3 length: 14 amino acids. V shed 5 bases and J shed 1 base, with 12 bases lying between them. Per germline, CDR1 SEHNR and CDR2 FQNEAQ (reference sequence). The CDR3 loop reads CASSPQGASYEQYF. For the CDR3, the DNA is TGTGCCAGCAGCCCTCAGGGCGCTTCCTACGAGCAGTACTTC.

The chain employs TRBV6-4 and TRBJ1-2, with D possibly TRBD1 on 5 matching bases. V shed 4 bases and J shed 7 bases, with 13 bases lying between them. This CDR3 has 13 residues. Germline V lookup: CDR1 MRHNA, CDR2 SNTAGT. The CDR3 protein is CASSAGGVGGYTF. DNA for the CDR3: TGTGCCAGCAGTGCTGGAGGGGTTGGTGGCTACACCTTC.

This clone was counted a single time. Here the CDR3 reads CSVEPSRGLDTEAFF. In DNA form, the CDR3 reads TGCAGCGTTGAACCCAGTAGAGGGCTGGACACTGAAGCTTTCTTT. The J gene is TRBJ1-1, the V gene TRBV29-1; D call uncertain. The length of the CDR3 is 15 residues. In germline, CDR1 is SQVTM, CDR2 ANQGSEA. Between the trimmed V and J ends, which lost 2 bases and 3 bases, there was a span of 16 bases.

V gene TRBV27 combines with J gene TRBJ1-5; D unclear. CDR3 size: 18 residues. Between the trimmed V and J ends, which lost 6 bases and 0 bases, there was a span of 21 bases. Germline assignment: CDR1 MNHEY and CDR2 SMNVEV (reference sequence). The DNA of the CDR3 is TGTGCCAGCAGCCAGACGGACTTGGGGTTCAATAGCAATCAGCCCCAGCATTTT. It yields the protein CASSQTDLGFNSNQPQHF.

The V call is TRBV6-5, the J call TRBJ2-1, with 7 bases identical to TRBD2. The V gene's germline CDR1 is MNHEY and CDR2 SVGAGI. The J segment lost 4 bases and the V segment lost 10 bases, leaving 7 bases of the junction unmatched. This CDR3 has 13 residues. CDR3 bases: TGTGCCACCGAGCGGGGACCGTACAATGAGCAGTTCTTC. Its translation is CATERGPYNEQFF.

The sample holds many counts of this clone. The chain joins TRBV9 to TRBJ1-4; 9 positions agree with TRBD1. Germline CDR1 and CDR2: SGDLS and YYNGEE. The CDR3 consists of 15 residues. The V and J ends lost 1 base and 5 bases, in that order; junction bases with no gene match: 3. CDR3 in DNA: TGTGCCAGCAGCGTAACGACAGGGGGGAATGAAAAACTGTTTTTT. Protein: CASSVTTGGNEKLFF.